This T cell receptor beta chain was recorded in a study of T cell repertoires in cytomegalovirus infection. Study results and caveats: Cumulative public TCR beta family frequency identified CMV carriers with the relevant HLA.

TCRdb reprocessed the reads with MiXCR, giving one entry per CDR3 protein. The top ten hold approximately 95% of the sample, which has tens of thousands of distinct CDR3 sequences, roughly 44% seen once. This clonotype was counted a few times. The target antigen is unknown. CDR3 size: 15 residues. V lost 2 bases and J 3 bases, leaving 11 bases between the germline ends. Germline values: CDR1 MRHNA, CDR2 SNTAGT. The specimen was CD8+ T cells from cultured PBMCs, collected from culture after CMV antigen stimulation. The chain combines TRBV6-4 with TRBJ2-1; maybe TRBD2 (7 bases). The source is a human donor in good health (CMV status not recorded). Some clones in this sample may be carry-over from other donors' samples. In DNA form, the CDR3 reads TGTGCCAGCAGTGACGAGGGGGGGAACTACAATGAGCAGTTCTTC. This gives the protein CASSDEGGNYNEQFF.